The 19 T cell receptor beta chains listed next were all sequenced from one sample in a study of regulatory T cells in long-lasting Graves disease. Time point defined: newly diagnosed GD, antithyroid drugs for less than 3 months. PBMC RNA served as the TCR library source. The TCR beta library used iRepertoire HTBI primers with Arm-PCR amplification of CDR3. TCRdb reprocessed the multiplex PCR reads with MiXCR, giving one entry per CDR3 protein. The sample consists of fewer than 500,000 distinct CDR3 sequences, around 16% of them appearing once. These sequences were also reported in another study, on T cells in Graves' hyperthyroidism and ophthalmopathy.

The sequencing used peripheral blood mononuclear cells (PBMCs), collected at new diagnosis, from a patient treated with antithyroid drugs. Source of these receptors: a man aged 35 to 55 with Graves disease.

This clonotype has ten or more counts. The chain recombines TRBV20-1 with TRBJ2-5; D call uncertain. The CDR3 is made up of 12 amino acids. Trimming removed 0 bases from V and 5 bases from J, with 7 bases in between. CDR1 and CDR2 from the germline V gene are DFQATT and SNEGSKA (reference sequence). CDR3 loop: CSAREARETQYF. Here the CDR3 DNA reads TGCAGTGCTAGAGAAGCCCGTGAGACCCAGTACTTC.

This clonotype has at least ten counts. The genes are TRBV27 and TRBJ1-2; weak D call: TRBD1 (5 bases). The CDR3 length is 15 residues. Trimming pared 6 bases from V and 0 bases from J, leaving 14 bases between. CDR1 and CDR2 from the germline V gene are MNHEY and SMNVEV (reference sequence). CDR3 DNA: TGTGCCAGCAGGACCCGGGACGGAGCTAACTATGGCTACACCTTC. This gives the protein CASRTRDGANYGYTF.

Ten or more counts support this clonotype. The chain recombines TRBV7-9 with TRBJ1-5, with TRBD1 as a possible D gene (6 bases). V lost 4 bases to trimming and J lost 3 bases, with 10 bases between them. Germline CDR1 is SEHNR and CDR2 is FQNEAQ (reference sequence). The CDR3 is made up of 14 amino acids. CDR3 DNA sequence: TGTGCCAGCAGCTCCAACAGGGACAATCAGCCCCAGCATTTT. This translates into CASSSNRDNQPQHF. The full variable domain, completed using reference TRBV7-9 and TRBJ1-5, is DTGVSQNPRHKITKRGQNVTFRCDPISEHNRLYWYRQTLGQGPEFLTYFQNEAQLEKSRLLSDRFSAERPKGSFSTLEIQRTEQGDSAMYLCASSSNRDNQPQHFGDGTRLSIL.

This chain connects TRBV6-2 or TRBV6-3 to TRBJ2-7; 8 bases match TRBD2. This CDR3 comprises 14 residues. From germline, CDR1 is MNHEY and CDR2 SVGEGT. V lost 2 bases, J lost 3 bases, and 3 bases stayed unmatched. Here the CDR3 DNA reads TGTGCCAGCAGTTACATCCTAGCGGGCTACGAGCAGTACTTC. It translates to CASSYILAGYEQYF.

This clonotype came up many times. This sequence joins TRBV10-3 and TRBJ2-2; TRBD2 aligns across 12 bases. Germline CDR1 ENHRY, CDR2 SYGVKD. Losses at the gene ends were 3 bases for V and 4 bases for J; bases not matched to a gene: 6. The CDR3 has 17 residues. Here the CDR3 DNA reads TGTGCCATCAGTGATTCTAGCGGGAGGGCCGGCACCGGGGAGCTGTTTTTT. Its translation: CAISDSSGRAGTGELFF.

Note on this clonotype: This likely stems from a read error, as it lies one base from a far larger clone. The rearrangement joins TRBV28 to TRBJ2-7, with 13 nucleotides matching TRBD2. The J segment lost 2 bases and the V segment lost 8 bases, leaving 0 bases of the junction unmatched. The CDR3 extends over 13 amino acids. Germline CDR1 and CDR2: MDHEN and SYDVKM. CDR3 DNA sequence: TGTGCCAGCGGGACTAGCGGGGCCTACGAGCAGTACTTC. This sequence encodes CASGTSGAYEQYF.

The chain links TRBV7-9 to TRBJ2-1; D unclear. Trimming took 4 bases from V and 10 from J, leaving 11 bases between them. The V gene's germline CDR1 is SEHNR and CDR2 FQNEAQ (reference sequence). The CDR3 has 12 residues. CDR3 residues: CASSSIAQEQFF. In DNA, the CDR3 is TGTGCCAGCAGCTCCATAGCCCAAGAGCAGTTCTTC. The variable domain in full, with the rest retrieved from reference TRBV7-9 and TRBJ2-1, is DTGVSQNPRHKITKRGQNVTFRCDPISEHNRLYWYRQTLGQGPEFLTYFQNEAQLEKSRLLSDRFSAERPKGSFSTLEIQRTEQGDSAMYLCASSSIAQEQFFGPGTRLTVL.

The chain combines TRBV24-1 with TRBJ2-5; 9 bases match TRBD1. The CDR3 loop spans 15 amino acids. V dropped 3 bases and J dropped 4; count of bases not matched to a gene: 5. Per germline, CDR1 KGHDR and CDR2 SFDVKD. The CDR3 region has the DNA TGTGCCACCAGTGATATACAGGGGGCTCGAGAGACCCAGTACTTC. Residues: CATSDIQGARETQYF.

This clonotype was observed many times. The V call is TRBV15, the J call TRBJ2-5; 7 bases align to TRBD1. CDR3 length: 14 residues. Germline trimming cut 5 bases from V and 3 bases from J; bases unmatched to any gene: 6. Germline values: CDR1 LNHNV, CDR2 YYDKDF (reference sequence). Here the CDR3 DNA reads TGTGCCACCAGCCCCCGGGACAGCGAAGAGACCCAGTACTTC. As protein: CATSPRDSEETQYF.

This clonotype was seen at least ten times. CDR3 in DNA: TGTGCCAGCAGTAGACAGGGATTCATCTCCGGGGAGCTGTTTTTT. Its protein product is CASSRQGFISGELFF. The chain links TRBV6-1 to TRBJ2-2, with TRBD1 matching over 7 bases. J was trimmed by 6 bases and V by 5 bases; bases with no gene match: 9. Germline V gene data show CDR1 as MNHNS and CDR2 as SASEGT. CDR3 length: 15 amino acids.

This clonotype was seen only a few times. CDR3 in amino acids: CSARVLGGGTQYF. CDR3 nucleotide sequence: TGCAGTGCTAGAGTATTGGGGGGTGGGACCCAGTACTTC. The chain has TRBV20-1 and TRBJ2-5, with D perhaps matching TRBD2 (6 bases). This CDR3 has 13 amino acids. Germline values: CDR1 DFQATT, CDR2 SNEGSKA (reference sequence). Between the trimmed V and J ends, which lost 1 base and 7 bases, there was a span of 13 bases.

In this sample, this clonotype turned up a few times. The rearrangement joins TRBV24-1 to TRBJ1-5; a possible D gene is TRBD1 (5 bases). Germline loops: CDR1 KGHDR, CDR2 SFDVKD. This CDR3 has 13 residues. Between the trimmed V and J ends, which lost 2 bases and 7 bases, there was a span of 8 bases. Here the CDR3 DNA reads TGTGCCACCAGTGATTCAGGGTTACAGCCCCAGCATTTT. Translation: CATSDSGLQPQHF.

On this clonotype itself: Mismatch with germline at one junction end may stem from a read error. The CDR3 DNA is TGTGCCAGCAGCCCCAAGGGACACATGAACATTGAAGCTTTCTTC. Translating gives CASSPKGHMNIEAFF. This chain joins TRBV12-3 or TRBV12-4 and TRBJ1-1, with D maybe TRBD1 (6 bases). The CDR3 extends over 15 amino acids.

This clonotype was seen at least ten times. The chain is built from TRBV3-1 and TRBJ2-3, with D possibly being TRBD1 (6 bases). The V end was cut by 4 bases, the J end by 4 bases, with 24 bases between. The CDR3 is made up of 18 amino acids. CDR1 and CDR2 (germline): LGHDT, YNNKEL (reference sequence). CDR3 loop: CASSPYPRGRGQADTQYF. CDR3 DNA sequence: TGTGCCAGCAGCCCGTATCCTCGTGGCAGGGGTCAAGCAGATACGCAGTATTTT.

This clonotype is a singleton in its sample. The gene calls are TRBV25-1 and TRBJ2-5; D possibly corresponds to TRBD2 (6 bases). Deletions cut 5 bases from V and 2 bases from J, with 12 bases between. Germline loops: CDR1 MGHDK, CDR2 SYGVNS. This CDR3 is built from 14 residues. DNA for the CDR3: TGTGCCAGCAGTAAGCTAGCGTTACAAGAGACCCAGTACTTC. Amino acids: CASSKLALQETQYF.

The genes are TRBV7-9 and TRBJ2-1; no firm D call. The CDR3 is 15 residues long. The V end was cut by 5 bases, the J end by 3 bases, with 14 bases between. Germline V gives CDR1 SEHNR, CDR2 FQNEAQ (reference sequence). The DNA of the CDR3 is TGTGCCAGCAGCCCGGCTGACCGGTTCTACAATGAGCAGTTCTTC. It specifies CASSPADRFYNEQFF.

This clonotype was counted only a few times. The chain employs TRBV24-1 and TRBJ1-2; D gene uncertain. This CDR3 spans 14 amino acids. Trimming took off 3 bases at V and 8 bases at J, with 15 bases between the two ends. The germline V gene encodes CDR1 KGHDR and CDR2 SFDVKD. In DNA, the CDR3 is TGTGCCACCAGTGATGGTCCGGGAGCTCGCGGCTACACCTTC. Protein: CATSDGPGARGYTF.

This clonotype was counted at least ten times. CDR3 sequence reads: CASTEVTYEQYF. The CDR3 coding sequence is TGTGCCAGCACAGAGGTGACCTACGAGCAGTACTTC. The V call is TRBV2, the J call TRBJ2-7; no firm D call. Germline V lookup: CDR1 SNHLY, CDR2 FYNNEI. This CDR3 spans 12 amino acids. V lost 7 bases and J 2 bases, leaving 9 bases between the germline ends.

This clonotype was counted between two and nine times. CDR3 residues: CASRLAGAEEQFF. DNA of the CDR3: TGTGCCAGCAGGCTAGCGGGAGCAGAGGAGCAGTTCTTC. The V and J genes are TRBV25-1 and TRBJ2-7; 10 bases line up with TRBD2. TRBJ2-1 matches the DNA end more closely, so the J call is doubtful. Germline loops: CDR1 MGHDK, CDR2 SYGVNS. The CDR3 is 13 amino acids.